The 19 T cell receptor beta chains listed next were all sequenced from one sample in a study of graft-versus-host responses after intestinal transplantation. Data came from immunoSEQ multiplex PCR; TCRdb stores just in-frame clones and leaves some out. This sample has about 9,600 clones, with approximately 77% found just once. Lymphocytes from graft epithelium and lamina propria were isolated. The source was ileum tissue, collected around 450 days after intestinal transplantation. The receptors were sampled from a human patient who received an intestinal transplant, so some T cells may come from the graft donor.

This clone was recorded only once. This sequence joins TRBV2 and TRBJ2-4; tentatively, D is TRBD1 (5 bases). Germline V gives CDR1 SNHLY, CDR2 FYNNEI. Trimming stripped 3 bases from V and 2 bases from J, with 11 bases between. The CDR3 runs to 15 residues. The DNA of the CDR3 is TGTGCCAGCAGTGATTGGCCAGGGCCCAAAAACATTCAGTACTTC. This codes for CASSDWPGPKNIQYF.

The CDR3 DNA follows: TGCGCCAGCAGCTTGGCGAGCGGGGCGGATACGCAGTATTTT. Its protein is CASSLASGADTQYF. The chain links TRBV5-1 to TRBJ2-3; 7 bases align to TRBD2. Trimming took 0 bases from V and 6 from J; bases not matched to a gene: 4. CDR1 and CDR2 from the germline V gene are SGHRS and YFSETQ. This CDR3 is 14 amino acids long.

The chain couples TRBV27 to TRBJ1-1; D not certain. The V end lost 10 bases, the J end lost 5 bases, and 23 bases lay between the germline ends. Germline V gene lookup returns CDR1 MNHEY and CDR2 SMNVEV (reference sequence). This CDR3 is 15 amino acids long. CDR3: CATNYSGSRMTEAFF. The CDR3 region has the DNA TGTGCCACCAACTATTCGGGGTCTAGGATGACTGAAGCTTTCTTT.

The rearrangement uses TRBV21-1 and TRBJ1-2; the D call of TRBD1 is as the table states it, not checked on the DNA. TRBV21-1 is shown as a pseudogene. The CDR3 spans 17 residues. CDR3 protein: CASSNWDRKGMSYGYTF. In DNA, the CDR3 is TGTGCCAGCAGCAATTGGGACAGGAAAGGCATGAGCTATGGCTACACCTTC.

The V gene is TRBV7-8, the J gene TRBJ1-5, with 7 bases fitting TRBD1. Trimming at V came to 6 bases and at J to 0 bases, leaving 5 bases not matched to a gene. CDR1 is SGHVS, CDR2 FQNEAQ, per germline. This CDR3 is 15 amino acids long. Here the CDR3 DNA reads TGTGCCAGCAGTCAAGACAGGGTTAGCAATCAGCCCCAGCATTTT. Encoded protein: CASSQDRVSNQPQHF.

The rearrangement links TRBV4-2 to TRBJ1-2, with a weak D call TRBD1 (6 bases). Looked up from germline, CDR1 is LGHNA and CDR2 is YNFKEQ. The CDR3 sequence is 16 residues long. V dropped 0 bases and J dropped 2 bases, with 13 bases sitting between them. This CDR3 reads CASSQDPAGENYGYTF. In DNA, the CDR3 is TGTGCCAGCAGCCAAGATCCCGCAGGGGAAAACTATGGCTACACCTTC.

This clone was detected only a few times. Written as DNA, the CDR3 is TGTGCCAGCAGCTGGCGGCGCAGGGTAGTCTATGGCTACACCTTC. Amino acid sequence: CASSWRRRVVYGYTF. This chain connects TRBV21-1 to TRBJ1-2; TRBD1 is taken as the D call from the table, unchecked against the DNA. TRBV21-1 is a listed pseudogene. CDR3 size: 15 residues.

V usage is TRBV19 and J usage is TRBJ1-6; TRBD1 matches 7 bases. The V and J ends lost 4 bases and 3 bases, in that order; junction bases with no gene match: 6. CDR3 length: 16 residues. Germline loops: CDR1 LNHDA, CDR2 SQIVND (reference sequence). In DNA, the CDR3 is TGTGCCAGTAGTAACCGGGACAGATACTATAATTCACCCCTCCACTTT. Translated: CASSNRDRYYNSPLHF. Drawing the rest from reference TRBV19 and TRBJ1-6, the complete variable domain is DGGITQSPKYLFRKEGQNVTLSCEQNLNHDAMYWYRQDPGQGLRLIYYSQIVNDFQKGDIAEGYSVSREKKESFPLTVTSAQKNPTAFYLCASSNRDRYYNSPLHFGNGTRLTVT.

This chain uses TRBV7-9 with TRBJ2-3; TRBD2 aligns across 9 bases. V dropped 1 base and J dropped 2; count of bases not matched to a gene: 10. The CDR3 is 18 residues long. From germline, CDR1 is SEHNR and CDR2 FQNEAQ (reference sequence). CDR3 nucleotide sequence: TGTGCCAGCAGCTTAGATTCGTCTAGCGGGGACTACACAGATACGCAGTATTTT. Translated: CASSLDSSSGDYTDTQYF.

The chain is built from TRBV30 and TRBJ1-1; no clear D gene. Germline V gene lookup returns CDR1 GTSNPN and CDR2 SVGIG (reference sequence). This CDR3 has 13 residues. V dropped 8 bases and J dropped 0 bases, with 13 bases sitting between them. CDR3 DNA: TGTGCCGCCAGAAAAGCTATGAACACTGAAGCTTTCTTT. Its protein product is CAARKAMNTEAFF.

The chain couples TRBV9 to TRBJ2-7; D is uncertain. V was cut by 2 bases and J by 6 bases, with 9 bases left in between. The CDR3 is 12 amino acids. The germline CDR1 and CDR2 sequences are SGDLS and YYNGEE. The DNA of the CDR3 is TGTGCCAGCAGCGTCGACTCCACCGAGCAGTACTTC. It codes for CASSVDSTEQYF. Supplemented by reference TRBV9 and TRBJ2-7, the full variable domain reads DSGVTQTPKHLITATGQRVTLRCSPRSGDLSVYWYQQSLDQGLQFLIQYYNGEERAKGNILERFSAQQFPDLHSELNLSSLELGDSALYFCASSVDSTEQYFGPGTRLTVT.

The CDR3 here is CASSSPRQRPGGQNSPLHF. The CDR3 DNA is TGTGCCAGCAGCAGCCCTCGACAGCGGCCAGGGGGTCAAAATTCACCCCTCCACTTT. The gene calls are TRBV21-1 and TRBJ1-6; the DNA was not used to check the table's D call, TRBD1. TRBV21-1 is classified as a pseudogene. The CDR3 contains 19 residues.

The chain couples TRBV7-2 to TRBJ2-7; 9 bases fit TRBD1. Looked up from germline, CDR1 is SGHTA and CDR2 is FQGNSA. The ends lost 5 bases at V and 4 bases at J; junction bases unmatched: 6. The CDR3 extends over 14 amino acids. This CDR3 reads CASSQAGTGYEQYF. DNA of the CDR3: TGTGCCAGCAGCCAAGCCGGGACAGGGTACGAGCAGTACTTC.

The V call is TRBV29-1, the J call TRBJ2-7; D tentatively fits TRBD1 or TRBD2 (5 bases each). CDR1 is SQVTM and CDR2 is ANQGSEA in the germline V gene. The CDR3 runs to 10 residues. The V end was cut by 7 bases, the J end by 7 bases, with 11 bases between. In nucleotides, the CDR3 is TGCAGCGCACTGTGGGGGGAGCAGTACTTC. Translated, it gives CSALWGEQYF.

V usage is TRBV27 and J usage is TRBJ2-6, with D unresolved. Germline assignment: CDR1 MNHEY and CDR2 SMNVEV (reference sequence). The V end was cut by 3 bases, the J end by 2 bases, with 5 bases between. The CDR3 extends over 14 amino acids. DNA of the CDR3: TGTGCCAGCAGTTTGATGGCTGGGGCCAACGTCCTGACTTTC. Translated: CASSLMAGANVLTF. Complete variable domain (other parts from reference TRBV27 and TRBJ2-6): EAQVTQNPRYLITVTGKKLTVTCSQNMNHEYMSWYRQDPGLGLRQIYYSMNVEVTDKGDVPEGYKVSRKEKRNFPLILESPSPNQTSLYFCASSLMAGANVLTFGAGSRLTVL.

A note on this clone: This sample includes further DNA sequences coding for the same CDR3. CDR3 sequence reads: CASSLGGTSGGASNEQFF. DNA of the CDR3: TGTGCCAGCAGCTTAGGGGGGACTAGCGGGGGGGCCTCGAATGAGCAGTTCTTC. The chain carries TRBV13 and TRBJ2-1, with 16 bases identical to TRBD2. In germline, CDR1 is PRHDT, CDR2 FYEKMQ (reference sequence). J lost 7 bases, V lost 0 bases, and 6 bases had no gene match. CDR3 length: 18 amino acids.

This chain links TRBV7-3 with TRBJ1-1; D perhaps matches TRBD1 (5 bases). The germline CDR1 and CDR2 sequences are SGHTA and FQGTGA. Deletions cut 2 bases from V and 4 bases from J, with 14 bases between. The CDR3 has 15 amino acids. The CDR3 bases are TGTGCCAGCAGCTTAGTGGGCGGGGCTGGCACTGAAGCTTTCTTT. Encoded protein: CASSLVGGAGTEAFF.

The chain has TRBV5-1 and TRBJ1-4, with D hard to call. The V gene lost 0 bases and the J gene lost 7 bases, with 13 bases spanning the gap. The CDR3 is 15 amino acids. CDR1 is SGHRS and CDR2 is YFSETQ in the germline V gene. CDR3: CASSLEVGKGEKLFF. CDR3 sequence (DNA): TGCGCCAGCAGCTTGGAGGTGGGGAAGGGTGAAAAACTGTTTTTT.

V usage is TRBV5-8 and J usage is TRBJ1-5; no firm D call. This CDR3 region has 15 residues. Trimming left V 2 bases short and J 1 base short, with 10 bases between. Germline lookup yields CDR1 SGHTS and CDR2 YDEGEE. The CDR3 sequence is CASSLAGVSNQPQHF. CDR3 in DNA: TGTGCCAGCAGCTTAGCCGGGGTAAGCAATCAGCCCCAGCATTTT.